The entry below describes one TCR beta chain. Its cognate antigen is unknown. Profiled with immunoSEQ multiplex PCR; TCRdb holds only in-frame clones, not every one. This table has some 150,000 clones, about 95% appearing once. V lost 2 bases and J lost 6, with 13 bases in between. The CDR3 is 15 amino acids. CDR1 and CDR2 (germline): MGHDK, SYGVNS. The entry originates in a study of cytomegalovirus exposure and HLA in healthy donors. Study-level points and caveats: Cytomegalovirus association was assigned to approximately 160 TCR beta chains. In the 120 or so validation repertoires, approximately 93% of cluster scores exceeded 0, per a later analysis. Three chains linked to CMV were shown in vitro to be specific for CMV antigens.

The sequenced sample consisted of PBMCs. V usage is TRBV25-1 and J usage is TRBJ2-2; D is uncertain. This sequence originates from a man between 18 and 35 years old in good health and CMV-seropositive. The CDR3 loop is CASSEHLLEPGELFF. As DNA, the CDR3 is TGTGCCAGCAGTGAACATCTGCTGGAGCCCGGGGAGCTGTTTTTT.